These 25 T cell receptor beta chains were all obtained from the same sample, sequenced in a study of cytomegalovirus exposure and HLA in healthy donors. It was with 60 Vbeta and 13 Jbeta primers that the PCR ran. Here immunoSEQ multiplex PCR was the method, and the copy in TCRdb shows in-frame clones only, minus some. The sample yields 200,000 to 250,000 clones, approximately 83% seen once. The sample comprised PBMCs. The origin of the receptors is a boy between 2 and 10 years old in good health and CMV-seronegative.

This clone showed up just once. This sequence joins TRBV25-1 and TRBJ2-2; 7 bases line up with TRBD1. This CDR3 contains 15 residues. V was pared by 6 bases and J by 5 bases, with 9 bases of the junction left unmatched. The germline CDR1 and CDR2 sequences are MGHDK and SYGVNS. CDR3: CASSPPDRVTGELFF. Written as DNA, the CDR3 is TGTGCCAGCAGCCCCCCCGACAGGGTTACCGGGGAGCTGTTTTTT.

This clone was counted a single time. This sequence joins TRBV7-8 and TRBJ2-7, with D possibly being TRBD1 (5 bases). Germline V lookup: CDR1 SGHVS, CDR2 FQNEAQ. The length of the CDR3 is 15 residues. V gave up 5 bases and J gave up 1 base, with 15 bases separating them. The DNA of the CDR3 is TGTGCCAGCAGCCCTGATGGGGCGGCTTCCTACGAGCAGTACTTC. As protein: CASSPDGAASYEQYF.

This sequence joins TRBV20-1 and TRBJ1-2, with unresolved D. Trimming pared 3 bases from V and 8 bases from J, leaving 10 bases between. CDR1 is DFQATT and CDR2 is SNEGSKA in the germline V gene (reference sequence). There are 11 residues in the CDR3. CDR3 protein: CSARAGMGYTF. The DNA for the CDR3 is TGCAGTGCTAGGGCAGGTATGGGCTACACCTTC.

The chain uses TRBV9 and TRBJ1-1; 7 bases match TRBD1. Germline V gene sequence: CDR1 SGDLS, CDR2 YYNGEE. V dropped 3 bases and J dropped 4; count of bases not matched to a gene: 6. This CDR3 contains 14 residues. CDR3: CASSARQGGTEAFF. In DNA, the CDR3 is TGTGCCAGCAGCGCACGACAGGGTGGCACTGAAGCTTTCTTT. Looking up the rest from reference TRBV9 and TRBJ1-1 gives the full variable domain: DSGVTQTPKHLITATGQRVTLRCSPRSGDLSVYWYQQSLDQGLQFLIQYYNGEERAKGNILERFSAQQFPDLHSELNLSSLELGDSALYFCASSARQGGTEAFFGQGTRLTVV.

This clone has just a few counts. The chain has TRBV6-5 and TRBJ1-3; D perhaps matches TRBD1 (5 bases). The CDR3 has 16 amino acids. V lost 1 base and J lost 4, with 14 bases in between. Germline V gives CDR1 MNHEY, CDR2 SVGAGI. In nucleotides, the CDR3 is TGTGCCAGCAGTTACTGGGGGGGAGCCAGAGGAAACACCATATATTTT. Its translation: CASSYWGGARGNTIYF.

This clone has just a few counts. One end of the junction does not line up with germline, which may come from a read error. The genes are TRBV7-8 and TRBJ1-1; D is undetermined. Germline assignment: CDR1 SGHVS and CDR2 FQNEAQ. This CDR3 comprises 11 residues. DNA for the CDR3: TGTGCCAGCATCCCGCTGACTGAAGCCTTCTTT. Protein sequence: CASIPLTEAFF.

This chain joins TRBV6-5 and TRBJ1-1, with D possibly TRBD1 on 5 matching bases. The germline CDR1 and CDR2 sequences are MNHEY and SVGAGI. V shed 0 bases and J shed 7 bases, with 15 bases lying between them. The CDR3 is 15 residues long. The CDR3, as DNA: TGTGCCAGCAGTTACTCGATGGGACCGGGGGATGAAGCTTTCTTT. Translated, it gives CASSYSMGPGDEAFF.

The chain uses TRBV7-9 and TRBJ2-1, with 10 bases aligning to TRBD1. CDR3 length: 17 amino acids. CDR1 is SEHNR and CDR2 is FQNEAQ in the germline V gene (reference sequence). Trimming at V came to 2 bases and at J to 4 bases, leaving 8 bases not matched to a gene. This CDR3 is CASSLRAGTGDYNEQFF. For the CDR3, the DNA is TGTGCCAGCAGCTTACGAGCCGGGACAGGGGATTACAATGAGCAGTTCTTC.

This chain joins TRBV2 and TRBJ2-1; D is uncertain. This CDR3 spans 21 amino acids. Trimming shortened V by 4 bases and J by 0 bases, and 28 bases separated the two germline ends. The germline gives CDR1 SNHLY, CDR2 FYNNEI. For the CDR3, the DNA is TGTGCCAGCAGTGGACCTTGGCGGCAGCTCTCCCCTGTAGGCTCCTACAATGAGCAGTTCTTC. The encoded protein is CASSGPWRQLSPVGSYNEQFF.

V and J are TRBV25-1 and TRBJ2-7; 7 nucleotides agree with TRBD1. V shed 6 bases and J 3 bases; nucleotides not matched to a gene: 11. The CDR3 consists of 15 residues. Per the germline V gene, CDR1 is MGHDK and CDR2 is SYGVNS. The DNA for the CDR3 is TGTGCCAGCAGCCAAACCGGGACAGCAAACTACGAGCAGTACTTC. This codes for CASSQTGTANYEQYF.

The chain carries TRBV27 and TRBJ2-7; the D gene is possibly TRBD2 (5 bases). This CDR3 has 14 residues. Germline V lookup: CDR1 MNHEY, CDR2 SMNVEV (reference sequence). The ends were cut back, 6 bases at V and 6 bases at J, with 18 bases in the middle. In nucleotides, the CDR3 is TGTGCCAGCAGCCTTGGACTCCTCCATCTCGAGCAGTACTTC. Residues: CASSLGLLHLEQYF.

The V and J genes are TRBV7-9 and TRBJ2-2; TRBD1 agrees at 11 bases. The germline gives CDR1 SEHNR, CDR2 FQNEAQ (reference sequence). V was clipped by 7 bases and J by 7 bases; unmatched bases: 8. This CDR3 contains 15 residues. The CDR3 DNA reads TGTGCCAGCACCCCACCGGGACAGGGGGGCGGGGAGCTGTTTTTT. It yields the protein CASTPPGQGGGELFF.

V gene TRBV21-1 combines with J gene TRBJ1-1; no DNA check was done on the table's D call, TRBD1. TRBV21-1 is a pseudogene. This CDR3 contains 15 residues. CDR3 region: CASSKARQQNTEAFF. The CDR3, as DNA: TGTGCCAGCAGCAAAGCGAGACAGCAAAACACTGAAGCTTTCTTT.

The chain couples TRBV6-5 to TRBJ1-2, with TRBD1 matching over 7 bases. The J segment lost 4 bases and the V segment lost 6 bases, leaving 5 bases of the junction unmatched. CDR1 is MNHEY and CDR2 is SVGAGI in the germline V gene. The length of the CDR3 is 13 residues. As DNA, the CDR3 is TGTGCCAGCAGGCGACAGGGCGGCTATGGCTACACCTTC. Protein sequence: CASRRQGGYGYTF.

The chain recombines TRBV18 with TRBJ1-1; D may be TRBD1 (5 bases). Germline V CDR1 and CDR2: KGHSH, LQKENI. Trimming took off 2 bases at V and 2 bases at J, with 12 bases between the two ends. The length of the CDR3 is 15 residues. CDR3: CASSPVRGSNTEAFF. CDR3 in DNA: TGTGCCAGCTCACCAGTAAGGGGCTCTAACACTGAAGCTTTCTTT.

This chain links TRBV4-1 with TRBJ2-5, with D unresolved. Trimming removed 0 bases from V and 0 bases from J, with 8 bases in between. The V gene's germline CDR1 is MGHRA and CDR2 YSYEKL. This CDR3 comprises 15 residues. The CDR3 spells CASSQDVGNQETQYF. CDR3 in DNA: TGCGCCAGCAGCCAAGACGTCGGTAACCAAGAGACCCAGTACTTC.

This clone appeared once. The CDR3: CASSSRGSTYEQYF. Written as DNA, the CDR3 is TGTGCCAGCAGTTCCAGGGGTTCCACCTACGAGCAGTACTTC. V gene TRBV27 combines with J gene TRBJ2-5; TRBD1 might be the D (6 bases). Judging by the DNA end, TRBJ2-7 fits better; the J call may be wrong. This CDR3 contains 14 residues. The germline gives CDR1 MNHEY, CDR2 SMNVEV (reference sequence).

J is TRBJ2-3 and V is TRBV2, with D tentatively TRBD1 (5 bases). In germline, CDR1 is SNHLY, CDR2 FYNNEI. Deletions cut 3 bases from V and 3 bases from J, with 13 bases between. The CDR3 length is 15 residues. The CDR3 loop is CASSDAGSLTDTQYF. The CDR3 nucleotides are TGTGCCAGCAGTGATGCAGGGTCTTTGACAGATACGCAGTATTTT.

This clone has a handful of counts. The chain couples TRBV5-1 to TRBJ1-1, with D tentatively TRBD1 (6 bases). The CDR3 is made up of 14 amino acids. V was shortened by 4 bases and J by 10 bases, with 20 bases between the two germline ends. Germline values: CDR1 SGHRS, CDR2 YFSETQ. In DNA form, the CDR3 reads TGCGCCAGCAGCGTATCGAGTACAGGGCCGGGAGCTTTCTTT. Encoded protein: CASSVSSTGPGAFF.

About this clone: The sample holds other DNA sequences that translate to the same CDR3. This chain connects TRBV14 to TRBJ1-5, with 7 bases fitting TRBD1. V trimming: 1 base; J trimming: 4 bases; junction bases outside the gene matches: 4. The CDR3 has 15 amino acids. Germline V gene sequence: CDR1 SGHDN, CDR2 FVKESK. DNA of the CDR3: TGTGCCAGCAGCCAAGGGGGGGACAGTAATCAGCCCCAGCATTTT. It encodes CASSQGGDSNQPQHF.

This clone has just one count. This chain uses TRBV27 with TRBJ2-5; 9 bases agree with TRBD2. The germline V gene encodes CDR1 MNHEY and CDR2 SMNVEV (reference sequence). The trim removed 1 base at V and 5 bases at J, leaving 5 bases unmatched. The CDR3 totals 15 residues. CDR3 sequence: CASSLLASGVETQYF. As DNA, the CDR3 is TGTGCCAGCAGTTTATTGGCTAGCGGGGTGGAGACCCAGTACTTC.

V is TRBV4-1 and J is TRBJ1-1; D perhaps matches TRBD1 (6 bases). The CDR3 has 15 amino acids. V was pared by 1 base and J by 1 base, with 10 bases between. Germline CDR1 MGHRA, CDR2 YSYEKL. The CDR3 region has the DNA TGCGCCAGCAGCCAAGTAACAGGGACGAACACTGAAGCTTTCTTT. It is translated as CASSQVTGTNTEAFF.

The chain couples TRBV7-9 to TRBJ1-2; D is unresolved. V was shortened by 4 bases and J by 0 bases, with 12 bases between the two germline ends. From germline, CDR1 is SEHNR and CDR2 FQNEAQ (reference sequence). The CDR3 spans 15 residues. The CDR3 is CASSYPGMANYGYTF. The CDR3 DNA is TGTGCCAGCAGCTATCCCGGGATGGCTAACTATGGCTACACCTTC. Filled out from reference TRBV7-9 and TRBJ1-2, the complete variable domain reads DTGVSQNPRHKITKRGQNVTFRCDPISEHNRLYWYRQTLGQGPEFLTYFQNEAQLEKSRLLSDRFSAERPKGSFSTLEIQRTEQGDSAMYLCASSYPGMANYGYTFGSGTRLTVV.

The chain is built from TRBV6-5 and TRBJ2-1; tentative D call: TRBD2 (5 bases). CDR3 length: 13 amino acids. Germline V CDR1 and CDR2: MNHEY, SVGAGI. V shed 8 bases and J shed 5 bases, with 13 bases lying between them. CDR3 DNA: TGTGCCAGCTTTAGCCTAGCCGACAATGAGCAGTTCTTC. It translates to CASFSLADNEQFF.

This chain links TRBV7-9 with TRBJ1-2; D is ambiguous. The CDR3 spans 14 residues. The V end lost 4 bases, the J end lost 3 bases, and 12 bases lay between the germline ends. CDR1 and CDR2 from the germline V gene are SEHNR and FQNEAQ (reference sequence). CDR3 region: CASSSEFTDYGYTF. DNA for the CDR3: TGTGCCAGCAGCTCCGAGTTCACGGACTATGGCTACACCTTC. The full variable domain, with the rest looked up from reference TRBV7-9 and TRBJ1-2, is DTGVSQNPRHKITKRGQNVTFRCDPISEHNRLYWYRQTLGQGPEFLTYFQNEAQLEKSRLLSDRFSAERPKGSFSTLEIQRTEQGDSAMYLCASSSEFTDYGYTFGSGTRLTVV.